This passage covers 31 T cell receptor beta chains from one sample sequenced in a study of cytomegalovirus exposure and HLA in healthy donors. The PCR had 60 Vbeta and 13 Jbeta primers. Repertoires were generated with immunoSEQ multiplex PCR, while TCRdb's copy carries only in-frame clones and drops some. This sample has 150,000 to 200,000 clones, with under 80% found just once. Sequencing used PBMCs. All receptors derive from a man between 40 and 49 years old in good health and CMV-seronegative.

CDR3 sequence reads: CASTDTGYNEQFF. CDR3 in DNA: TGTGCCAGTACGGATACGGGGTACAATGAGCAGTTCTTC. J is TRBJ2-1 and V is TRBV28; D is possibly TRBD2 (5 bases). The germline V and J ends were trimmed by 9 bases and 4 bases, with 13 bases remaining between them. CDR3 length equals 13 residues. The germline V gene has CDR1 MDHEN and CDR2 SYDVKM.

The chain couples TRBV2 to TRBJ2-5; 8 bases fit TRBD1. With V trimmed by 7 bases and J by 5 bases, 9 bases remained unmatched. The CDR3 covers 14 residues. Germline values: CDR1 SNHLY, CDR2 FYNNEI. Here the CDR3 DNA reads TGTGCCAGCACGTGGACAGGGCTCGGGGAGACCCAGTACTTC. The encoded protein is CASTWTGLGETQYF. The complete variable domain, with remaining parts taken from reference TRBV2 and TRBJ2-5, reads EPEVTQTPSHQVTQMGQEVILRCVPISNHLYFYWYRQILGQKVEFLVSFYNNEISEKSEIFDDQFSVERPDGSNFTLKIRSTKLEDSAMYFCASTWTGLGETQYFGPGTRLLVL.

The CDR3 loop is CASSLVVSSTGELFF. The CDR3 nucleotides read TGCGCCAGCAGCTTGGTAGTAAGCTCTACCGGGGAGCTGTTTTTT. The chain employs TRBV5-1 and TRBJ2-2, with unresolved D. The CDR3 runs to 15 residues. The germline V gene has CDR1 SGHRS and CDR2 YFSETQ. Trimming took off 0 bases at V and 5 bases at J, with 11 bases between the two ends.

The chain has TRBV19 and TRBJ1-5; D is possibly TRBD1 (6 bases). CDR1 and CDR2 from the germline V gene are LNHDA and SQIVND (reference sequence). V was trimmed by 7 bases and J by 1 base, leaving 20 bases between them. CDR3 size: 17 residues. CDR3 loop: CASTRGRAGGSNQPQHF. In nucleotides, the CDR3 is TGTGCCAGTACCAGGGGACGGGCGGGAGGAAGCAATCAGCCCCAGCATTTT.

This clone occurred a few times. This sequence joins TRBV18 and TRBJ2-3; TRBD2 agrees at 9 bases. This CDR3 contains 16 residues. The germline gives CDR1 KGHSH, CDR2 LQKENI. The trim removed 2 bases at V and 0 bases at J, leaving 3 bases unmatched. The CDR3 sequence: CASSPSTSGSTDTQYF. In nucleotides, the CDR3 is TGTGCCAGCTCACCATCTACTAGCGGGAGCACAGATACGCAGTATTTT.

The rearrangement joins TRBV7-9 to TRBJ2-1; TRBD1 agrees at 7 bases. The CDR3 contains 16 residues. V was pared by 5 bases and J by 2 bases, with 9 bases of the junction left unmatched. Looked up from germline, CDR1 is SEHNR and CDR2 is FQNEAQ (reference sequence). CDR3: CASSPPPGTAYNEQFF. The CDR3 DNA reads as TGTGCCAGCAGCCCTCCGCCCGGGACAGCCTACAATGAGCAGTTCTTC.

This chain uses TRBV6-5 with TRBJ1-2, with 7 bases that match TRBD1. The trim removed 4 bases at V and 4 bases at J, leaving 9 bases unmatched. This CDR3 is built from 15 residues. From germline, CDR1 is MNHEY and CDR2 SVGAGI. Here the CDR3 DNA reads TGTGCCAGCAGTTCCCGACAGGGACTTTTCTATGGCTACACCTTC. Encoded protein: CASSSRQGLFYGYTF.

Only a few counts were recorded for this clone. This chain joins TRBV11-2 and TRBJ2-2; D is possibly TRBD2 (6 bases). V lost 0 bases, J lost 5 bases, and 16 bases lay in between. Looked up from germline, CDR1 is SGHAT and CDR2 is FQNNGV. This CDR3 has 17 residues. The CDR3 bases are TGTGCCAGCAGCTTAGATCTCCTGGGGGGAGAAACCGGGGAGCTGTTTTTT. It translates to CASSLDLLGGETGELFF.

The J gene is TRBJ2-7, the V gene TRBV5-4, with 13 bases identical to TRBD2. The V gene's germline CDR1 is SGHNT and CDR2 YYREEE (reference sequence). Losses at the gene ends were 0 bases for V and 3 bases for J; bases not matched to a gene: 6. The CDR3 has 17 residues. This chain's CDR3 is CASSLGTSGGGSYEQYF. In DNA form, the CDR3 reads TGTGCCAGCAGCTTGGGGACTAGCGGGGGAGGGAGCTACGAGCAGTACTTC.

This clone turned up a few times. The rearrangement links TRBV5-1 to TRBJ2-3; 7 nucleotides line up with TRBD1. Germline CDR1 reads SGHRS; CDR2 reads YFSETQ. V shed 1 base and J 0 bases; nucleotides not matched to a gene: 2. The CDR3 runs to 15 residues. The CDR3 loop reads CASSLSGQSTDTQYF. CDR3 sequence (DNA): TGCGCCAGCAGCTTGTCGGGACAGAGCACAGATACGCAGTATTTT.

The chain combines TRBV5-3 with TRBJ1-1; no clear D. TRBV5-3 belongs to the ORF category, with a function that is uncertain. Trimming took 1 base from V and 5 from J, leaving 12 bases between them. This CDR3 has 14 amino acids. The CDR3 region is CARSLRDLGTEAFF. The CDR3 coding sequence is TGTGCCAGAAGCTTGCGGGATCTGGGGACTGAAGCTTTCTTT.

The chain joins TRBV19 to TRBJ1-1; 8 positions agree with TRBD1. The germline gives CDR1 LNHDA, CDR2 SQIVND (reference sequence). V trimming: 5 bases; J trimming: 0 bases; junction bases outside the gene matches: 5. The CDR3 loop spans 15 amino acids. In DNA, the CDR3 is TGTGCCAGTAGTCCGGGGACAGGATTGAACACTGAAGCTTTCTTT. Translation gives CASSPGTGLNTEAFF.

This clone was observed once. J is TRBJ2-7 and V is TRBV18; TRBD2 matches 7 bases. Germline lookup yields CDR1 KGHSH and CDR2 LQKENI. CDR3 length: 15 amino acids. V gave up 3 bases and J gave up 4 bases; unmatched junction bases: 9. Written as DNA, the CDR3 is TGTGCCAGCTCACCGGCGCGGGGGAAGGGTTACGAGCAGTACTTC. The encoded protein is CASSPARGKGYEQYF.

In its sample, this clone was seen a few times. The rearrangement links TRBV18 to TRBJ1-4; 9 nucleotides match TRBD1. Germline-derived CDR1 and CDR2 are KGHSH and LQKENI. This CDR3 spans 15 amino acids. The V and J ends lost 5 bases and 2 bases, in that order; junction bases with no gene match: 3. The DNA for the CDR3 is TGTGCCAGCTCATCACAGGGGGCGACTAATGAAAAACTGTTTTTT. Residues: CASSSQGATNEKLFF.

CDR3 sequence: CSVEVENQPQHF. CDR3 bases: TGCAGCGTTGAAGTAGAGAATCAGCCCCAGCATTTT. This chain connects TRBV29-1 to TRBJ1-5, with no clear D. Germline loops: CDR1 SQVTM, CDR2 ANQGSEA. Trimming pared 1 base from V and 4 bases from J, leaving 5 bases between. The CDR3 has 12 residues.

The chain couples TRBV21-1 to TRBJ2-2; TRBD2 reflects the table's D call only, with no check against the DNA. TRBV21-1 is labeled a pseudogene. CDR3 length: 15 amino acids. The CDR3 nucleotides are TGTGCCAGCAGCAATCGGGTTTCGAACACCGGGGAGCTGTTTTTT. Protein product: CASSNRVSNTGELFF.

The V and J genes are TRBV11-2 and TRBJ2-7; TRBD2 aligns across 15 bases. The CDR3 is 14 amino acids. The germline gives CDR1 SGHAT, CDR2 FQNNGV. The ends lost 6 bases at V and 4 bases at J; junction bases unmatched: 1. The CDR3 nucleotides read TGTGCCAGCAGAGGACTAGCGGGAGGGTACGAGCAGTACTTC. It encodes CASRGLAGGYEQYF. Together with reference TRBV11-2 and TRBJ2-7, the CDR3 gives the full variable domain: EAGVAQSPRYKIIEKRQSVAFWCNPISGHATLYWYQQILGQGPKLLIQFQNNGVVDDSQLPKDRFSAERLKGVDSTLKIQPAKLEDSAVYLCASRGLAGGYEQYFGPGTRLTVT.

This chain joins TRBV7-6 and TRBJ1-6; 8 bases agree with TRBD1. The CDR3 contains 16 residues. With 4 bases clipped from V and 10 bases from J, the junction kept 12 bases outside the gene matches. The V gene's germline CDR1 is SGHVS and CDR2 FNYEAQ. CDR3 in amino acids: CASSSQQGEMGSPLHF. The CDR3 bases are TGTGCCAGCAGCTCCCAACAGGGGGAAATGGGATCACCCCTCCACTTT.

This chain links TRBV7-2 with TRBJ1-2; 9 nucleotides agree with TRBD1. The germline V gene has CDR1 SGHTA and CDR2 FQGNSA. V lost 5 bases, J lost 8 bases, and 6 bases stayed unmatched. CDR3 length: 13 residues. In nucleotides, the CDR3 is TGTGCCAGCAGCCGCGGACAGGGGAGGGGCTACACCTTC. Its protein is CASSRGQGRGYTF.

The chain uses TRBV27 and TRBJ1-2, with 7 bases matching TRBD1. Per the germline V gene, CDR1 is MNHEY and CDR2 is SMNVEV (reference sequence). The V and J ends lost 8 bases and 1 base, in that order; junction bases with no gene match: 10. The CDR3 is made up of 15 amino acids. The CDR3 protein is CASSNLGQLNYGYTF. The CDR3 DNA sequence: TGTGCCAGCTCCAACCTGGGACAGCTTAACTATGGCTACACCTTC.

The V call is TRBV7-9, the J call TRBJ2-2; D is possibly TRBD1 (6 bases). CDR3 length: 17 residues. Germline V gives CDR1 SEHNR, CDR2 FQNEAQ (reference sequence). V shed 6 bases and J shed 3 bases, with 20 bases lying between them. In DNA form, the CDR3 reads TGTGCCAGCAGGCCCACAGGGATCTCTCCTGACACCGGGGAGCTGTTTTTT. Protein: CASRPTGISPDTGELFF. Looking up the rest from reference TRBV7-9 and TRBJ2-2 gives the full variable domain: DTGVSQNPRHKITKRGQNVTFRCDPISEHNRLYWYRQTLGQGPEFLTYFQNEAQLEKSRLLSDRFSAERPKGSFSTLEIQRTEQGDSAMYLCASRPTGISPDTGELFFGEGSRLTVL.

V usage is TRBV9 and J usage is TRBJ2-4, with D maybe TRBD1 (5 bases). Looked up from germline, CDR1 is SGDLS and CDR2 is YYNGEE. This CDR3 has 13 amino acids. V was cut by 5 bases and J by 5 bases, with 11 bases left in between. The CDR3: CASSWGSQNIQYF. CDR3 sequence (DNA): TGTGCCAGCAGTTGGGGCTCCCAAAACATTCAGTACTTC.

J is TRBJ2-3 and V is TRBV28, with D perhaps matching TRBD2 (6 bases). The CDR3 runs 16 residues. Germline CDR1 and CDR2: MDHEN and SYDVKM. Deletions cut 6 bases from V and 2 bases from J, with 18 bases between. CDR3 sequence: CASSPGTLGSTDTQYF. For the CDR3, the DNA is TGTGCCAGCAGCCCGGGGACTCTTGGTTCCACAGATACGCAGTATTTT.

This chain joins TRBV6-1 and TRBJ1-3, with D possibly TRBD1 on 6 matching bases. The V and J ends lost 7 bases and 4 bases respectively, with 11 bases between them. Germline V gene data show CDR1 as MNHNS and CDR2 as SASEGT. This CDR3 contains 13 residues. The CDR3 is CASIQGPGNTIYF. The CDR3 region has the DNA TGTGCCAGCATCCAGGGGCCGGGAAACACCATATATTTT.

This clone was seen only once. The V gene is TRBV19, the J gene TRBJ1-1; possible D gene TRBD1, 6 bases. The V gene's germline CDR1 is LNHDA and CDR2 SQIVND (reference sequence). The CDR3 has 14 amino acids. V shed 2 bases and J shed 1 base, with 8 bases lying between them. As DNA, the CDR3 is TGTGCCAGTAGTATAAGGGGGGGGAACACTGAAGCTTTCTTT. Residues: CASSIRGGNTEAFF.

The V and J genes are TRBV25-1 and TRBJ1-1; tentative D call: TRBD1 (5 bases). The CDR3 runs to 13 residues. V lost 5 bases, J lost 4 bases, and 11 bases lay in between. Germline assignment: CDR1 MGHDK and CDR2 SYGVNS. The CDR3 DNA follows: TGTGCCAGCAGTATGCAGGGTATCACTGAAGCTTTCTTT. Its protein product is CASSMQGITEAFF.

A few counts support this clone. The chain has TRBV28 and TRBJ2-5; D uncertain. Trimming pared 1 base from V and 5 bases from J, leaving 8 bases between. This CDR3 spans 13 amino acids. Germline-derived CDR1 and CDR2 are MDHEN and SYDVKM. CDR3 DNA sequence: TGTGCCAGCAGTTTATCCCCACGGGAGACCCAGTACTTC. This translates into CASSLSPRETQYF. Using reference TRBV28 and TRBJ2-5 for the parts outside the CDR3, the full variable domain is DVKVTQSSRYLVKRTGEKVFLECVQDMDHENMFWYRQDPGLGLRLIYFSYDVKMKEKGDIPEGYSVSREKKERFSLILESASTNQTSMYLCASSLSPRETQYFGPGTRLLVL.

The chain employs TRBV14 and TRBJ2-2; the match to TRBD1 covers 12 bases. This CDR3 comprises 16 residues. The germline CDR1 and CDR2 sequences are SGHDN and FVKESK. V was pared by 4 bases and J by 4 bases, with 4 bases of the junction left unmatched. CDR3 coding DNA: TGTGCCAGCAGCCGCGGGACAGGGGGCGGCACCGGGGAGCTGTTTTTT. Translation gives CASSRGTGGGTGELFF. The full variable domain, with the rest looked up from reference TRBV14 and TRBJ2-2, is EAGVTQFPSHSVIEKGQTVTLRCDPISGHDNLYWYRRVMGKEIKFLLHFVKESKQDESGMPNNRFLAERTGGTYSTLKVQPAELEDSGVYFCASSRGTGGGTGELFFGEGSRLTVL.

This clone was recorded a few times. This rearrangement joins TRBV18 to TRBJ1-3, with 7 bases identical to TRBD1. Germline-derived CDR1 and CDR2 are KGHSH and LQKENI. The ends lost 1 base at V and 4 bases at J; junction bases unmatched: 16. This CDR3 comprises 19 residues. CDR3 sequence (DNA): TGTGCCAGCTCACCACGGAAGGCTCACGACAGGGCAGCGGGAAACACCATATATTTT. This codes for CASSPRKAHDRAAGNTIYF. The whole variable domain, filled in from reference TRBV18 and TRBJ1-3, reads NAGVMQNPRHLVRRRGQEARLRCSPMKGHSHVYWYRQLPEEGLKFMVYLQKENIIDESGMPKERFSAEFPKEGPSILRIQQVVRGDSAAYFCASSPRKAHDRAAGNTIYFGEGSWLTVV.

The V gene is TRBV18, the J gene TRBJ2-5; 7 bases are a match to TRBD1. The J call is doubtful: the DNA matches TRBJ2-7 better. Germline loops: CDR1 KGHSH, CDR2 LQKENI. This CDR3 region has 16 residues. As DNA, the CDR3 is TGTGCCAGCTCACCCTCTCGGGACAGTGGGCCCTACGAGCAGTACTTC. Its translation: CASSPSRDSGPYEQYF.

This clone was counted a single time. This chain links TRBV10-3 with TRBJ2-1, with a possible D match to TRBD2 (7 bases). The V and J ends lost 5 bases and 6 bases respectively, with 17 bases between them. This CDR3 is built from 15 residues. Germline values: CDR1 ENHRY, CDR2 SYGVKD. The CDR3 loop is CAISRGTTGANEQFF. The CDR3 DNA follows: TGTGCCATCAGTAGGGGGACTACCGGGGCCAATGAGCAGTTCTTC.